This TCR beta chain is drawn from a study of blood T cell repertoires in COVID-19. Study information: Collection of acute and convalescent COVID-19 samples took place in the United States, Italy and Spain. PBMCs, B-cell-depleted T cells, or T cells provided the cDNA or gDNA that made up the material.

In the original processing: Estimates of nucleated cell counts were drawn from the amplification of reference gene primers. Only in-frame clones appear in the TCRdb table, and some are missing; sequencing was by immunoSEQ multiplex PCR. V and J calls and clone size are those listed in that table; D and trimming were worked out from the DNA. The table has some 180,000 clones, 82% seen once. This clone came up a few times. The germline gives CDR1 LNHDA, CDR2 SQIVND (reference sequence). There are 15 residues in the CDR3. After removal of 5 bases from V and 10 bases from J, the junction contained 10 bases not matched to a gene.

The chain is built from TRBV19 and TRBJ1-4; 10 bases are shared with TRBD1. The sequenced sample consisted of peripheral blood. The source of this sequence is a woman aged 55-69 years with COVID-19, enrolled during active disease. CDR3 sequence reads: CASSHLGGQGRKLFF. CDR3 coding DNA: TGTGCCAGTAGTCACCTTGGGGGACAGGGGCGAAAACTGTTTTTT.